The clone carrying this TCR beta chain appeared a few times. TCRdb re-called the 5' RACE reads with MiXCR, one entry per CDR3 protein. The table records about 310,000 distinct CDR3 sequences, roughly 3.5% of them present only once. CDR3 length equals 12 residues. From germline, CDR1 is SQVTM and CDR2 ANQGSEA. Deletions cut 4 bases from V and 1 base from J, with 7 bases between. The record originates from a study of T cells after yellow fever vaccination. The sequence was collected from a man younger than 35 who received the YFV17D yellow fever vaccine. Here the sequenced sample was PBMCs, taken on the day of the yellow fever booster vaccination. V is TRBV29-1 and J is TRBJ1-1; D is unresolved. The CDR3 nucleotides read TGCAGCGTTGCCCTATGGAACACTGAAGCTTTCTTT. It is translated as CSVALWNTEAFF.